This T cell receptor (beta chain) was sequenced for a study of blood T cell repertoires in COVID-19. Produced via immunoSEQ multiplex PCR; TCRdb's table is partial and in-frame only. Of fewer than 85,000 clones detected, about 74% appear once; the ten largest clones hold just over 2.5%. The junction had 16 bases not matched to a gene; V was cut back by 5 bases and J by 8 bases. This CDR3 is built from 17 residues. In germline, CDR1 is SGHTA, CDR2 FQGNSA. The sample comprised peripheral blood. The receptor was derived from a human donor with acute or convalescent COVID-19. The donor label of this sample is uncertain. V usage is TRBV7-2 and J usage is TRBJ1-4; the match to TRBD1 covers 8 bases. CDR3 DNA: TGTGCCAGCAGCCCCGGACAGGGTGGGCCTAGGCGGGAAAAACTGTTTTTT. Encoded protein: CASSPGQGGPRREKLFF.